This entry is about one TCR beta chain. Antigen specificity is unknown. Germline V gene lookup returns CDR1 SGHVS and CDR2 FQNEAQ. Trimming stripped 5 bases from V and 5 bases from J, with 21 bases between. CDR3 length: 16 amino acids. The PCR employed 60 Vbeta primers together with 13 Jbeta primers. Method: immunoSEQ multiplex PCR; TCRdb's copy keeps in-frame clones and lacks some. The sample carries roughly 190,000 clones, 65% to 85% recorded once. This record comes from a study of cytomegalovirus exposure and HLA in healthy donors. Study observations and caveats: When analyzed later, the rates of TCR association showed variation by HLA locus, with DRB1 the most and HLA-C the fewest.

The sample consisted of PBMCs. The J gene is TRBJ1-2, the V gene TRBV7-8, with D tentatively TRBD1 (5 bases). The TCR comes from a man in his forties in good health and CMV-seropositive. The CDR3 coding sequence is TGTGCCAGCAGCCTCGGTCGGGCCCCAGGGAGGTATGGCTACACCTTC. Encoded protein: CASSLGRAPGRYGYTF.